Below, 20 T cell receptor beta chains from the same sample are listed, as sequenced in a study of neurological immune-mediated disorders (dated by TCRdb to between 2018 and 2021). Libraries were made using 5' RACE. The reads were generated on an Illumina HiSeq 2500. TCRdb passed the public sequencing reads through fastp at Q25 and MiXCR, retaining productive beta sequences. Identical CDR3 protein sequences are pooled into one entry, listed with their most common genes and DNA. A total of 65,000 to 95,000 distinct CDR3 sequences appear in this sample, less than 5.5% of them only once. 2.2% of the sample is taken by the ten largest. Sequences were obtained from PBMCs. Receptors were obtained from a young woman with multiple sclerosis.

The chain is built from TRBV5-1 and TRBJ2-1; 8 bases agree with TRBD2. The CDR3 consists of 15 residues. CDR1 and CDR2 from the germline V gene are SGHRS and YFSETQ. The J segment lost 9 bases and the V segment lost 0 bases, leaving 8 bases of the junction unmatched. DNA for the CDR3: TGCGCCAGCAGCTTGGCACCAGCGGGAGCCAGTGAGCAGTTCTTC. Its translation: CASSLAPAGASEQFF.

This clonotype appeared many times. The rearrangement joins TRBV30 to TRBJ1-5, with unresolved D. This CDR3 is 14 amino acids long. The ends were cut back, 2 bases at V and 6 bases at J, with 14 bases in the middle. In germline, CDR1 is GTSNPN, CDR2 SVGIG (reference sequence). The CDR3 DNA reads TGTGCCTGGAGTCTTGTGGGTATAGGTCAGCCCCAGCATTTT. This codes for CAWSLVGIGQPQHF.

This clonotype was found many times. The chain combines TRBV7-9 with TRBJ1-1; possibly TRBD1 for D (5 bases). With 3 bases removed from V and 0 bases from J, the gap between germline ends came to 8 bases. Looked up from germline, CDR1 is SEHNR and CDR2 is FQNEAQ (reference sequence). The CDR3 sequence is 14 residues long. The CDR3 here is CASSFVGVNTEAFF. DNA for the CDR3: TGTGCCAGCAGCTTTGTGGGGGTGAACACTGAAGCTTTCTTT. Together with reference TRBV7-9 and TRBJ1-1, the CDR3 gives the full variable domain: DTGVSQNPRHKITKRGQNVTFRCDPISEHNRLYWYRQTLGQGPEFLTYFQNEAQLEKSRLLSDRFSAERPKGSFSTLEIQRTEQGDSAMYLCASSFVGVNTEAFFGQGTRLTVV.

In this sample, this clonotype turned up many times. V is TRBV20-1 and J is TRBJ2-3; no definite D call. Germline CDR1 and CDR2: DFQATT and SNEGSKA (reference sequence). CDR3 size: 10 residues. Trimming took 4 bases from V and 3 from J, leaving 2 bases between them. In nucleotides, the CDR3 is TGCAGTGCTACGACAGATACGCAGTATTTT. Its translation is CSATTDTQYF.

To note about this clonotype: This sequence may be a read error, since a much larger clone differs from it by one base. V gene TRBV24-1 combines with J gene TRBJ2-1; 12 nucleotides align to TRBD2. Trimming removed 3 bases from V and 12 bases from J; junction bases left unmatched: 14. The CDR3 extends over 17 amino acids. CDR1 KGHDR and CDR2 SFDVKD come from the germline V gene. This CDR3 reads CATSDSGGLAGYGAQFF. Here the CDR3 DNA reads TGTGCCACCAGTGATAGCGGGGGACTAGCGGGTTACGGTGCGCAGTTCTTC.

This clonotype was detected ten times or more. The V call is TRBV12-3 or TRBV12-4, the J call TRBJ1-1; D is perhaps TRBD1 (5 bases). Trimming removed 8 bases from V and 0 bases from J, with 13 bases in between. The CDR3 extends over 14 amino acids. CDR3 sequence reads: CASAVGTVNTEAFF. The CDR3, as DNA: TGTGCCAGCGCAGTGGGGACGGTGAACACTGAAGCTTTCTTT.

This clonotype was picked up a small number of times. The chain has TRBV20-1 and TRBJ1-1; D is ambiguous. Trimming cost V 5 bases and J 6 bases, with 10 bases left between them. The CDR3 loop spans 11 amino acids. Germline lookup yields CDR1 DFQATT and CDR2 SNEGSKA (reference sequence). The CDR3 coding sequence is TGCAGTGCTTGGCAGGAATCTGAAGCTTTCTTT. Translation: CSAWQESEAFF.

The rearrangement uses TRBV5-5 and TRBJ1-2; D gene ambiguous. Trimming removed 2 bases from V and 2 bases from J, with 7 bases in between. CDR3 length: 13 residues. The germline CDR1 and CDR2 sequences are SGHKS and YYEKEE (reference sequence). This CDR3 is CASSFEGNYGYTF. CDR3 nucleotides: TGTGCCAGCAGCTTTGAGGGAAACTATGGCTACACCTTC.

This chain links TRBV20-1 with TRBJ2-1; D call uncertain. The V and J ends lost 3 bases and 6 bases respectively, with 6 bases between them. The CDR3 is 11 residues long. The germline V gene encodes CDR1 DFQATT and CDR2 SNEGSKA (reference sequence). DNA of the CDR3: TGCAGTGCTAGGTTGGGCAATGAGCAGTTCTTC. Translation gives CSARLGNEQFF.

This clonotype occurred many times. The genes are TRBV20-1 and TRBJ2-3, with D possibly being TRBD2 (6 bases). V gave up 0 bases and J gave up 5 bases, with 9 bases separating them. From germline, CDR1 is DFQATT and CDR2 SNEGSKA (reference sequence). The length of the CDR3 is 13 residues. The CDR3 loop reads CSAREGGRDTQYF. The CDR3 DNA follows: TGCAGTGCTAGAGAAGGAGGGAGAGATACGCAGTATTTT.

This clonotype was detected many times. The chain is built from TRBV5-1 and TRBJ2-5, with 7 bases lining up with TRBD1. The V gene end was trimmed by 4 bases and the J gene end by 1 base; junction bases not matched to a gene: 4. The germline gives CDR1 SGHRS, CDR2 YFSETQ. This CDR3 has 14 residues. The chain's CDR3 is CASSLGTAQETQYF. DNA of the CDR3: TGCGCCAGCAGCCTTGGGACAGCCCAAGAGACCCAGTACTTC.

This clonotype was observed many times. The V call is TRBV7-8, the J call TRBJ2-1; D is ambiguous. Looked up from germline, CDR1 is SGHVS and CDR2 is FQNEAQ. V dropped 1 base and J dropped 7 bases, with 8 bases sitting between them. This CDR3 comprises 13 residues. CDR3 sequence (DNA): TGTGCCAGCAGCTTAGGGGGTGTTAATGAGCAGTTCTTC. Its protein product is CASSLGGVNEQFF.

As regards this clonotype: A single base separates this from a much larger clone, so it may be a read error. This rearrangement joins TRBV2 to TRBJ1-5; TRBD1 is a possible D gene (5 bases). The germline gives CDR1 SNHLY, CDR2 FYNNEI. This CDR3 region has 14 residues. CDR3 region: CASSEMWGNQHQHF. CDR3 DNA sequence: TGTGCCAGCAGTGAAATGTGGGGGAATCAGCACCAGCATTTT.

The table lists this clonotype with many counts. The V call is TRBV15, the J call TRBJ1-4, with 8 bases fitting TRBD1. The CDR3 consists of 13 residues. Trimming took 0 bases from V and 14 from J; bases not matched to a gene: 5. CDR1 and CDR2 from the germline V gene are LNHNV and YYDKDF (reference sequence). The CDR3 loop is CATSRDGTGWLFF. The CDR3 DNA follows: TGTGCCACCAGCAGAGATGGGACAGGCTGGCTGTTTTTT.

This clonotype was seen at least ten times. The chain employs TRBV7-2 and TRBJ2-7; TRBD1 might be the D (5 bases). V was trimmed by 5 bases and J by 0 bases, leaving 14 bases between them. CDR1 and CDR2 from the germline V gene are SGHTA and FQGNSA. This CDR3 is 15 amino acids long. CDR3 bases: TGTGCCAGCAGCGCCCGTGGGGCCAGCTCCTACGAGCAGTACTTC. This gives the protein CASSARGASSYEQYF.

The chain uses TRBV28 and TRBJ2-7; weak D call: TRBD2 (5 bases). This CDR3 has 13 amino acids. The germline V and J ends were trimmed by 5 bases and 4 bases, with 12 bases remaining between them. Germline assignment: CDR1 MDHEN and CDR2 SYDVKM. This CDR3 reads CASSTRALYEQYF. The CDR3 region has the DNA TGTGCCAGCAGTACTAGGGCTTTATACGAGCAGTACTTC. Supplemented by reference TRBV28 and TRBJ2-7, the full variable domain reads DVKVTQSSRYLVKRTGEKVFLECVQDMDHENMFWYRQDPGLGLRLIYFSYDVKMKEKGDIPEGYSVSREKKERFSLILESASTNQTSMYLCASSTRALYEQYFGPGTRLTVT.

V and J are TRBV29-1 and TRBJ2-2; 8 bases map to TRBD1. Germline V gene sequence: CDR1 SQVTM, CDR2 ANQGSEA. With V trimmed by 3 bases and J by 6 bases, 3 bases remained unmatched. The CDR3 runs to 13 residues. This CDR3 is CSVEETGAGELFF. The DNA of the CDR3 is TGCAGCGTTGAGGAGACAGGGGCCGGGGAGCTGTTTTTT.

This clonotype was seen more than once but under ten times. Possible read error: a much larger clone is one base away. The rearrangement links TRBV5-1 to TRBJ1-1; a possible D gene is TRBD1 (6 bases). Trimming removed 3 bases from V and 1 base from J, with 13 bases in between. Germline CDR1 SGHRS, CDR2 YFSETQ. This CDR3 is built from 15 residues. The CDR3 region is CASSYRTGSNTEAFF. CDR3 DNA sequence: TGCGCCAGCAGCTACCGAACAGGGTCGAACACTGAAGCTTTCTTT.

This clonotype was detected ten times or more. The chain employs TRBV20-1 and TRBJ1-4; TRBD1 matches 7 bases. Per the germline V gene, CDR1 is DFQATT and CDR2 is SNEGSKA (reference sequence). The CDR3 is 16 residues long. With V trimmed by 6 bases and J by 5 bases, 15 bases remained unmatched. CDR3: CSASATSTGQNEKLFF. In DNA, the CDR3 is TGCAGTGCAAGCGCTACCTCGACAGGGCAGAATGAAAAACTGTTTTTT.

This clonotype appeared many times. The chain carries TRBV5-1 and TRBJ1-5; D remains unclear. The germline V gene encodes CDR1 SGHRS and CDR2 YFSETQ. With 4 bases removed from V and 6 bases from J, the gap between germline ends came to 14 bases. CDR3 size: 14 residues. CDR3 amino acids: CASSLRPEGQPQHF. In DNA form, the CDR3 reads TGCGCCAGCAGCCTCCGACCCGAGGGTCAGCCCCAGCATTTT.